A single T cell receptor (beta chain) is shown here with its context. Germline-derived CDR1 and CDR2 are SEHNR and FQNEAQ (reference sequence). CDR3 length: 15 residues. The use of a sample-barcoded 5' primer and a J-beta primer mix characterized a second PCR of roughly 6 to 12 cycles. TCRdb ran MiXCR on the 5' RACE reads and lists one entry per CDR3 protein. The table shows some 1.5 million distinct CDR3 sequences, with roughly 28% occurring only once. The data originate from a study of blood T cells in healthy people across ages. The clonotype was recovered from a woman under 40 in good health. The genes are TRBV7-9 and TRBJ2-5; tentative D call: TRBD1 (5 bases). The closer fit of TRBJ2-7 to the DNA end suggests the J call may be wrong. Material for sequencing was blood. This chain's CDR3 is CASSFEQEPTYEQYF. The DNA for the CDR3 is TGTGCCAGCAGCTTTGAACAGGAGCCCACCTACGAGCAGTACTTC.